Listed below are T cell receptor beta chains from one sample, sequenced in a study of T cells in Graves' hyperthyroidism and ophthalmopathy. TCRdb independently ran MiXCR on the multiplex PCR reads; one entry per CDR3 protein. The sample carries 650,000 to 800,000 distinct CDR3 sequences, roughly 46% recorded once. The sequencing sample was made of peripheral blood or thyroid tissue (not recorded which). Every receptor here comes from an adult man with Graves' disease, either hyperthyroidism or ophthalmopathy (not recorded which). Both conserved end residues are trimmed from each CDR3. Fields, in order: J gene, clone size, V gene, CDR3 protein. Where a row states a size, it is once, few, many or the class of an expanded clone; other rows omit it.

TRBJ1-5,few,TRBV7-8,ASSYGTSSNQPQH
TRBJ1-1,-,TRBV10-1,ASRGGTSAAF
TRBJ1-1,-,TRBV7-9,ASRGEQGADTEAF
TRBJ2-5,-,TRBV6-5,ASSFDRQETQY
TRBJ1-2,-,TRBV2,ASSHAGRESYGYT
TRBJ1-1,-,TRBV9,ASSGRDRVPNTEAF
TRBJ1-2,few,TRBV7-3,ASSLVATGGGRNYGYT
TRBJ2-5,few,TRBV20-1,SARDRGRGETQY
TRBJ1-2,-,TRBV19,ASSTPGQVYGYT
TRBJ2-7,-,TRBV7-8,ASSLTGLAASYEQY
TRBJ1-3,few,TRBV29-1,SVRTGNTIY
TRBJ2-7,few,TRBV6-6,ASSYSPGVEEQY
TRBJ1-1,-,TRBV14,ASRKDRLNTEAF
TRBJ2-6,few,TRBV7-2,ASSLGQFSGANVLT
TRBJ1-2,-,TRBV9,ASSVDGGTLYGYT
TRBJ1-1,many,TRBV19,ASNQGLRRTEAF
TRBJ1-5,many,TRBV2,ASSVGRVSNQPQH
TRBJ1-1,-,TRBV7-9,ASSGPTEKERAF
TRBJ1-1,many,TRBV19,ASTRTGGVEAF
TRBJ1-5,-,TRBV5-1,ASSQPGGWGDQPQH
TRBJ2-5,few,TRBV2,ASSYSKGLAGTQY
TRBJ1-2,-,TRBV29-1,SVEDFGGRYGYT
TRBJ1-5,-,TRBV10-3,AISVKGQPNQPQH
TRBJ1-5,many,TRBV5-1,ASSLEGRSNQPQH
TRBJ2-5,-,TRBV19,ASNQQGASETQY
TRBJ1-4,-,TRBV7-8,ASSLYMGRNLKEKLF
TRBJ1-1,-,TRBV7-2,ASSLGGEGAF
TRBJ2-5,many,TRBV25-1,ASRRQGKETQY